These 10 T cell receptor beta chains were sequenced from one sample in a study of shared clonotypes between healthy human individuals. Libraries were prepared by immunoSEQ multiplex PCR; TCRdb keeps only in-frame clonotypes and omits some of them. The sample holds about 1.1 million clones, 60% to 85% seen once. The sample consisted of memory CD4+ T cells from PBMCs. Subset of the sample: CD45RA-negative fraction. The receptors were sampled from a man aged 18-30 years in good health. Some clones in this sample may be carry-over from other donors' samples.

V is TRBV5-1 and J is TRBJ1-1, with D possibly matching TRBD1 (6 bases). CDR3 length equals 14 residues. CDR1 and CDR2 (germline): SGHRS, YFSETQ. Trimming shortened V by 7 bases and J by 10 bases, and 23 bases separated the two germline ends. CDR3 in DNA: TGCGCCAGCGGCGAGACAGGACGACCCAAGGGAGCTTTCTTT. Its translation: CASGETGRPKGAFF. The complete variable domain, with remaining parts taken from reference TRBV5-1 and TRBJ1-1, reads KAGVTQTPRYLIKTRGQQVTLSCSPISGHRSVSWYQQTPGQGLQFLFEYFSETQRNKGNFPGRFSGRQFSNSRSEMNVSTLELGDSALYLCASGETGRPKGAFFGQGTRLTVV.

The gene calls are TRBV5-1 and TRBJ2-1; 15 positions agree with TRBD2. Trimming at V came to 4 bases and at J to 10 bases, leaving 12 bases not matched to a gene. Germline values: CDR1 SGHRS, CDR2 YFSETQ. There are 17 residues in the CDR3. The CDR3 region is CASSPTRTSGRAAEQFF. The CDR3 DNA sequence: TGCGCCAGCAGCCCCACTAGGACTAGCGGGAGGGCCGCGGAGCAGTTCTTC.

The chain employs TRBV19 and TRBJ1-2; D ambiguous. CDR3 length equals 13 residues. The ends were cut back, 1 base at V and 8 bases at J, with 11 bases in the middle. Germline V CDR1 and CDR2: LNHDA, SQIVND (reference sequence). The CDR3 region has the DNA TGTGCCAGTAGTATAGCGGGATTGGGCGGCTACACCTTC. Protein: CASSIAGLGGYTF.

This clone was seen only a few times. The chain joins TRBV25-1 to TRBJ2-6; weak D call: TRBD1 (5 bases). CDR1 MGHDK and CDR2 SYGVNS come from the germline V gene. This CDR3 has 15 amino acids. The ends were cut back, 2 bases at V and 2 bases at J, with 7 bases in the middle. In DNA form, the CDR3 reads TGTGCCAGCAGTGAAGCAGGGACTGGGGCCAACGTCCTGACTTTC. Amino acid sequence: CASSEAGTGANVLTF.

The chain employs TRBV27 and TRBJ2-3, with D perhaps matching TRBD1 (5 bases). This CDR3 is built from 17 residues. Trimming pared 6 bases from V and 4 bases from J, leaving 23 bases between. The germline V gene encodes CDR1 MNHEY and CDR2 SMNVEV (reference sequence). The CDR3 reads CASSQTVQLGFADTQYF. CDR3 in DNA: TGTGCCAGCAGCCAGACAGTTCAGCTAGGATTTGCAGATACGCAGTATTTT.

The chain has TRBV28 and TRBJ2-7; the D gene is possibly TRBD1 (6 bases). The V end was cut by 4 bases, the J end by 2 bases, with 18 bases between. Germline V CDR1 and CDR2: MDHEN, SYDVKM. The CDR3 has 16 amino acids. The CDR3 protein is CASSSTGQKSPYEQYF. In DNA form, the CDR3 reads TGTGCCAGCAGTTCTACCGGACAGAAATCCCCCTACGAGCAGTACTTC.

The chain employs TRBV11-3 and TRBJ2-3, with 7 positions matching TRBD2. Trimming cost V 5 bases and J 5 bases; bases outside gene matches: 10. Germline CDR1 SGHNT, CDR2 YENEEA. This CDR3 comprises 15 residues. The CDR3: CASSPLSSGLDTQYF. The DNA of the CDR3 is TGTGCCAGCAGCCCCCTCTCTAGCGGTTTAGATACGCAGTATTTT.

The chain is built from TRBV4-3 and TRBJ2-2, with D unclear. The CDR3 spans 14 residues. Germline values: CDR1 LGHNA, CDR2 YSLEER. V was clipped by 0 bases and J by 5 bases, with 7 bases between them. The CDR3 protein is CASSQDKATGELFF. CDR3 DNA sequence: TGCGCCAGCAGCCAAGATAAAGCGACCGGGGAGCTGTTTTTT.

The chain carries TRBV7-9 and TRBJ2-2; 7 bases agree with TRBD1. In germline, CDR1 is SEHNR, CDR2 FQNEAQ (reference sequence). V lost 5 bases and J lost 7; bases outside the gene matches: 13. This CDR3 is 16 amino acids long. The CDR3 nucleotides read TGTGCCAGCAGCCGGATCGACAGGGACAAAGGCGGGGAGCTGTTTTTT. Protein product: CASSRIDRDKGGELFF. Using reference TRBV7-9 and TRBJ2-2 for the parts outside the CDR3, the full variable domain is DTGVSQNPRHKITKRGQNVTFRCDPISEHNRLYWYRQTLGQGPEFLTYFQNEAQLEKSRLLSDRFSAERPKGSFSTLEIQRTEQGDSAMYLCASSRIDRDKGGELFFGEGSRLTVL.

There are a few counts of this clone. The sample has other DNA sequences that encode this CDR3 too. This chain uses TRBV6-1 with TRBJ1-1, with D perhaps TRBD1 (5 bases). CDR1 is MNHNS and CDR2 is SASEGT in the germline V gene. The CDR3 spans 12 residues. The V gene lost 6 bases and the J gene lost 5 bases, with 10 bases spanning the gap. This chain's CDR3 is CASSREGTEAFF. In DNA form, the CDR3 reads TGTGCCAGCAGCCGGGAGGGGACTGAAGCTTTCTTT.